The clone carrying this TCR beta chain appeared a few times. This sample was included in a study of blood T cell repertoires in COVID-19. The table came from immunoSEQ multiplex PCR; TCRdb's copy has only in-frame clones and leaves some out. The data show approximately 300,000 clones, with 75% to 90% seen just once and roughly 2% held by the top ten. The CDR3 extends over 13 amino acids. V lost 6 bases to trimming and J lost 4 bases; unmatched junction nucleotides: 5. The germline gives CDR1 SGHTA, CDR2 FQGTGA. Sequenced: peripheral blood. The rearrangement links TRBV7-3 to TRBJ1-1, with TRBD1 identical over 7 bases. The receptor's source is a woman between 50 and 59 years old who had recovered from COVID-19. The CDR3 spells CASSSKGATEAFF. DNA of the CDR3: TGTGCCAGCAGTAGTAAGGGGGCCACTGAAGCTTTCTTT.